Sequencing of this TCR beta chain was carried out in a study of cytomegalovirus exposure and HLA in healthy donors. Of note for this clone: Its antigen is not identified.

In the PCR, 60 Vbeta and 13 Jbeta primers were used. Sequencing used immunoSEQ multiplex PCR; TCRdb keeps in-frame clones, though not all of them. The sample yields roughly 68,000 clones, around 74% seen once. V lost 1 base and J 4 bases, leaving 5 bases between the germline ends. In germline, CDR1 is SEHNR, CDR2 FQNEAQ (reference sequence). The length of the CDR3 is 12 residues. Overall study results and limits: For most TCR beta V segments, an earlier analysis put the productive rate at about 87% or about 30% of the time.

The receptor comes from a male donor in good health and CMV-seropositive. V gene TRBV7-9 combines with J gene TRBJ2-7, with no clear D. Material: PBMCs. CDR3 loop: CASSLGTYEQYF. DNA of the CDR3: TGTGCCAGCAGCTTAGGAACTTACGAGCAGTACTTC.